The subject of this entry is one T cell receptor (beta chain). This specimen comes from a study of blood T cell repertoires in COVID-19. Sequencing used immunoSEQ multiplex PCR; TCRdb keeps in-frame clones, though not all of them. This table holds 200,000 to 250,000 clones, approximately 86% found once. V was clipped by 1 base and J by 0 bases, with 7 bases between them. The CDR3 totals 15 residues. Germline assignment: CDR1 SGHVS and CDR2 FNYEAQ. The chain is built from TRBV7-6 and TRBJ1-5, with a weak D call TRBD1 (5 bases). The sequencing sample was made of PBMCs or T cells enriched from blood (not recorded which). The TCR sequence derives from a man younger than 30 with acute COVID-19. The CDR3 loop reads CASSLGGYSNQPQHF. The CDR3 nucleotides are TGTGCCAGCAGCTTAGGGGGCTATAGCAATCAGCCCCAGCATTTT. Full variable domain (outside the CDR3, taken from reference TRBV7-6 and TRBJ1-5): GAGVSQSPRYKVTKRGQDVALRCDPISGHVSLYWYRQALGQGPEFLTYFNYEAQQDKSGLPNDRFSAERPEGSISTLTIQRTEQRDSAMYRCASSLGGYSNQPQHFGDGTRLSIL.